The clone carrying this T cell receptor beta chain was recorded a few times. The sample is drawn from a study of shared clonotypes between healthy human individuals. Study-level background: Per donor, three plates held CD4 naive cells, three held CD4 memory, two held CD8 naive and one held CD8 memory.

Germline-derived CDR1 and CDR2 are MGHRA and YSYEKL. V was cut by 4 bases and J by 11 bases, with 16 bases left in between. This CDR3 region has 13 residues. TCRdb keeps only in-frame clones here, not all; method: immunoSEQ multiplex PCR. The data hold tens of thousands of clones, with about 64% observed a single time. CD8 memory was a combination that joined CD45RO+ cells with CCR7-negative CD45RA+ TemRA cells. The TCR was taken from a man aged 25-45 years in good health. Sequencing input: memory CD8+ T cells sorted from blood. Stated subset: CD45RO+ cells pooled with CCR7-negative TemRA cells. The chain has TRBV4-1 and TRBJ2-3; D unresolved. In DNA form, the CDR3 reads TGCGCCAGCAGCCCCCCAGATCAGTATGAGCAGTATTTT. As protein: CASSPPDQYEQYF.